The entry that follows covers one T cell receptor beta chain sequence. Its target antigen remains unknown. The sample holds no much larger clone one base away, and base qualities are not on file. The data derive from a study of PD-L1 blockade in urothelial cancer (dated by TCRdb to 2016 to 2017). A note on the overall study: All patients started therapy in the mid-2010s and received atezolizumab 1,200 mg intravenously every 3 weeks. About nine tenths of the roughly 29 patients were identified as males with urothelial cancer of bladder origin, and a prior smoking history was reported by 18 of 29 patients. An ECOG performance status of 0 or 1 was recorded for the patients, and 0 to 3 prior chemotherapy regimens had been received by the patients. Blood samples were analyzed at 3 weeks after treatment start (second dose) and at 6 weeks after treatment start. Blood samples yielded a median of around 130,000 T cells and tens of thousands of unique TCRs, with median clonality around 0.084. The study, an exploratory multi-omic analysis, examined somatic, immune and clinical correlates of response to PD-L1 blockade with atezolizumab in urothelial cancer. TCR sequencing covered pretreatment tumor samples and matched, serially collected peripheral blood taken before and after atezolizumab treatment. Durable clinical benefit was defined as a progression-free survival longer than 6 months, and TCR features were additionally tested against progression-free survival and overall survival. In the same patients, whole exome sequencing and RNA sequencing of pretreatment tumors were performed in addition to TCR sequencing. About 10 patients achieved durable clinical benefit and roughly 20 did not. Approximately 30 patients had pretreatment blood TCR-seq, about 24 had at least one posttreatment blood collection, and about 24 had tumor TCR-seq. General conclusions and limits of the study: Because of the small sample size (n ≈ 29) and the many exploratory analyses performed, the results are intended to be regarded as hypothesis-generating. Improved progression-free and overall survival was associated with having pretreatment peripheral blood TCR clonality below the median. Among patients with durable benefit, tumor-associated TCR clones showed greater expansion in peripheral blood 3 weeks after treatment started (n ≈ 20, p = 0.022).

Synthetic TCR analog templates were spiked into each PCR to estimate absolute template abundance from read counts. TCRbeta CDR3 regions were amplified from genomic DNA with bias-controlled V and J gene primers using the immunoSEQ assay. Sequencing of rearranged TCRbeta segments was done at approximately 20X coverage. Per the original workflow: Clustering was used to correct sequencing errors, and CDR3s were annotated against IMGT to assign V, D and J genes. Downstream analyses used only productive TCRbeta rearrangements and left out out-of-frame or stop-codon sequences. Clonality was computed as one minus Shannon entropy normalized by the log of the number of unique productive sequences. Fisher's exact test with Benjamini-Hochberg correction, at a threshold of adjusted p below 0.01, was used to find clones that differed between time points or between blood and tumor. TCRdb limited this immuneACCESS table to in-frame rearrangements with V and J called. A share of clones is missing; checked studies link under half to unresolved V genes, and the rest is unexplained. The V and J calls and clone size were taken over from that table, and D and trimming were inferred from the DNA. Counted in this sample were some 50,000 clones; around 85% of them appeared once. The ten largest clonotypes hold under 15% of the sample.

Germline trimming amounts to 6 bases on V and 2 bases on J, with 10 as the count of junction bases outside the gene matches. The CDR3 runs 16 residues from the cysteine to the phenylalanine. The only DNA kept is the CDR3, 48 bases in frame from the first base. CDR1 and CDR2 were assigned from the germline V gene as MDHEN and SYDVKM. The time point label corresponds to: pretreatment peripheral blood. A total of approximately 27 patients with locally advanced or metastatic urothelial carcinoma, treated at Memorial Sloan Kettering on a trial protocol, made up the cohort. Peripheral blood mononuclear cells were collected pretreatment and during treatment, with between 1 and 8 total time points obtained per patient. The Qiagen DNeasy Blood extraction kit was used to purify genomic DNA from total PBMCs and tumor samples. PBMCs were collected pretreatment and during treatment, and were isolated and stored as previously described.

This receptor was identified in a woman in her sixties with urothelial cancer. The chain uses TRBV28 and TRBJ2-1, and 7 junctional nucleotides match TRBD2. This specimen consisted of PBMCs, obtained around atezolizumab (anti-PD-L1) treatment. The DNA sequence follows: TGTGCCAGCAGCCTCACTGGGAGGGCCCCCTACAATGAGCAGTTCTTC. It specifies CASSLTGRAPYNEQFF.